The subject of this entry is one T cell receptor beta chain. Antigen unknown. Relative to the germline gene, one junction end is altered; a read error may explain this. Other DNA sequences in this specimen translate into the identical CDR3. This record belongs to a study of CD8+ T cells in alopecia areata. For a few patients taking part in the biomarker study, CD4+ cells were further sorted into CD25+CD127- cells. Extraction and reverse transcription of RNA yielded cDNA as the sequencing template. Measured with immunoSEQ multiplex PCR; TCRdb has only the in-frame clones, and not every one. The sample contains fewer than 40,000 clones, around 50% of which appear only once. Study-wide findings and caveats: The study found higher clonality in lesional than normal scalp, especially in alopecia totalis/universalis. Scalp sequencing captures resident alphabeta T cells of normal skin too.

The CDR3 length is 14 residues. In germline, CDR1 is MDHEN, CDR2 SYDVKM. Sequenced sample: CD4+ Tregs sorted from blood. The chain has TRBV28 and TRBJ1-1; TRBD1 matches at 7 bases. The TCR was taken from a human donor with alopecia areata. CDR3 in amino acids: CASSPGQLNTEAFF. The CDR3, as DNA: TGTGCCAGCAGTCCGGGACAGCTGAACACTGAGGCTTTCTTT. Full variable domain (missing parts from reference TRBV28 and TRBJ1-1): DVKVTQSSRYLVKRTGEKVFLECVQDMDHENMFWYRQDPGLGLRLIYFSYDVKMKEKGDIPEGYSVSREKKERFSLILESASTNQTSMYLCASSPGQLNTEAFFGQGTRLTVV.